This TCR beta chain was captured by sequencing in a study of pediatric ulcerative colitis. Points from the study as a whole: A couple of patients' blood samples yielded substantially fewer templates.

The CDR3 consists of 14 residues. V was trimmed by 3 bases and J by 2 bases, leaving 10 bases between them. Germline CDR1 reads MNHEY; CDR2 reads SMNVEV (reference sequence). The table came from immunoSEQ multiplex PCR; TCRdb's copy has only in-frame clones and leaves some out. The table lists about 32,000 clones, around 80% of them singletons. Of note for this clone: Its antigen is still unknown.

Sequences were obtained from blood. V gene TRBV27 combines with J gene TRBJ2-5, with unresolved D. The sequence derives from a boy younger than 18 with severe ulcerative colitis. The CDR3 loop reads CASSFLDKQETQYF. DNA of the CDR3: TGTGCCAGCAGTTTTCTCGACAAGCAAGAGACCCAGTACTTC.